This T cell receptor beta chain is from a study of early T cells in non-severe SARS-CoV-2 infection. Study-level background: Sequencing input comprised bulk RNA from unsorted whole blood; chain pairing was not available.

Attached unique molecular identifiers marked individual cDNA molecules. TCRdb itself ran the 5' RACE reads through MiXCR, one entry per CDR3 protein. The table includes about 70,000 distinct CDR3 sequences, roughly 15% detected once. Germline values: CDR1 MNHNY, CDR2 SVGAGI (reference sequence). This CDR3 has 15 residues. Losses at the gene ends were 7 bases for V and 7 bases for J; bases not matched to a gene: 12. This TCR was sampled from an adult who was a healthcare worker with PCR-confirmed SARS-CoV-2 infection or an uninfected control (not recorded which). The chain combines TRBV6-6 with TRBJ2-1, with 8 positions matching TRBD2. Sample: whole blood, taken at baseline. This CDR3 reads CASIPAAGGRNEQFF. The CDR3 DNA reads as TGTGCCAGCATTCCCGCGGCGGGAGGAAGGAATGAGCAGTTCTTC.